This T cell receptor (beta chain) is drawn from a study of cytomegalovirus exposure and HLA in healthy donors. Study-wide context: T cells numbering about 180 million yielded approximately 100 million unique TCR beta sequences in an earlier analysis. An early data release held 75 million to 100 million unique TCRs from HLA-typed donors. General study findings and limits: From TCR beta sequences, most subjects' HLA-A and HLA-B alleles were reportedly predicted accurately.

V lost 1 base to trimming and J lost 4 bases, with 11 bases between them. The germline CDR1 and CDR2 sequences are SGHDT and YYEEEE. This CDR3 spans 14 amino acids. The PCR used 60 Vbeta and 13 Jbeta primers. Sequencing was performed with immunoSEQ multiplex PCR; in TCRdb, only in-frame clones are kept and a portion is missing. Here the sample spans more than 100,000 clones, approximately 77% being singletons. Worth noting for this clone: Antigen unknown.

The sequence derives from a woman aged 40 to 49 in good health and CMV-seronegative. This chain uses TRBV5-6 with TRBJ1-2; D uncertain. The sequenced material came from PBMCs. The CDR3 DNA follows: TGTGCCAGCAGCTTGCCCGAGGGTGCCTATGGCTACACCTTC. This encodes CASSLPEGAYGYTF.